These T cell receptor beta chains were read from a single sample in a study of blood T cells in healthy people across ages. TCRdb called the 5' RACE reads again in MiXCR, with one record for every CDR3 protein. Of around 750,000 distinct CDR3 sequences listed, about 55% are singletons. Sequenced sample: blood. The receptor source for this set is a man older than 75 in good health. The CDR3 runs from the conserved cysteine through the conserved F or W. Each record gives: J gene, V gene, CDR3 protein.

TRBJ2-3 TRBV5-1 CASAAVSSTDTQYF
TRBJ2-7 TRBV7-2 CASSLGWTGALEQYF
TRBJ1-2 TRBV28 CASSYGQAQSYGYTF
TRBJ2-4 TRBV21-1 CASSLRSTVTVAKNIQYF
TRBJ2-5 TRBV12-3/TRBV12-4 CASNGPKQETQYF
TRBJ2-7 TRBV9 CASNPDPTQGLSYEQYF
TRBJ1-2 TRBV10-2 CASTTMDRGGYGYTF
TRBJ2-3 TRBV7-3 CASSLSGLAGTSTDTQYF
TRBJ1-1 TRBV6-5 CASSYSQGVLGSTEAFF
TRBJ2-7 TRBV28 CASRPRTSGRAYEQYF
TRBJ1-6 TRBV2 CASSEARGLGNSPLHF
TRBJ2-5 TRBV12-3/TRBV12-4 CASSAWTDPETQYF
TRBJ1-2 TRBV6-6 CASSRLGITQEIYGYTF
TRBJ2-5 TRBV5-1 CASSLDSKQETQYF
TRBJ2-5 TRBV28 CASTTGGGVLQTQYF
TRBJ1-2 TRBV20-1 CSARGAPGTAKNYGYTF
TRBJ2-7 TRBV9 CASSVSPGRNSYEQYF
TRBJ2-6 TRBV14 CASSQDIGLVSSGADVLTF
TRBJ2-3 TRBV24-1 CATLEGHGYF
TRBJ2-6 TRBV11-2 CASSLDGASGANVLTF
TRBJ2-3 TRBV12-3/TRBV12-4 CASSFRLAGWSTDTQYF
TRBJ2-3 TRBV6-5 CASSYPGDTQYF
TRBJ2-5 TRBV6-1 CASSEATSGRETQYF
TRBJ1-2 TRBV7-8 CASSLIRSGYTF
TRBJ1-6 TRBV29-1 CSAQNTYNSPLHF
TRBJ2-1 TRBV7-9 CASSLKKDSGVGNEQFF
TRBJ1-1 TRBV6-5 CASSYLTGQGISEAFF
TRBJ2-1 TRBV12-3/TRBV12-4 CASTLPLAPEQFF
TRBJ2-3 TRBV24-1 CATSDTGTRASTQYF
TRBJ1-2 TRBV18 CASSPTDSYGYTF
TRBJ1-2 TRBV16 CASSRETPGYTF
TRBJ2-4 TRBV5-8 CASSKAVAKNIQYF
TRBJ1-1 TRBV5-1 CASSLRGAGTEAFF
TRBJ2-7 TRBV5-6 CASSLAGQVISYEQYF
TRBJ2-1 TRBV6-5 CASSYLGLAGNHNEQFF
TRBJ2-1 TRBV29-1 CSVEARGVAGDNEQFF
TRBJ2-1 TRBV7-6 CASSLAISGRDEQFF
TRBJ2-7 TRBV5-1 CASSSGLAGLYEQYF
TRBJ2-1 TRBV12-3/TRBV12-4 CASSTEQNEQFF
TRBJ1-4 TRBV14 CASSPGGANEKLFF
TRBJ2-7 TRBV28 CASSLDRTVCEQYF
TRBJ2-1 TRBV11-3 CASSPRQGTYNEQFF
TRBJ1-1 TRBV7-9 CASSIRGQGDAEAFF
TRBJ1-2 TRBV7-8 CASTHPSGGEYGYTF
TRBJ2-7 TRBV28 CASSSPTGWSDEQYF
TRBJ2-1 TRBV3-1 CASSQGAGNEQFF
TRBJ2-3 TRBV5-1 CASKRRVLEYVDTQYF
TRBJ2-1 TRBV5-1 CASSLMGLAGGLNNEQFF
TRBJ1-5 TRBV20-1 CSARVSGAGSNQPQHF
TRBJ2-7 TRBV20-1 CSARDKGRGPPYSYEQYF
. TRBV5-5 CVSSQQGGTTYEQYF
TRBJ2-5 TRBV7-9 CASTTPKETQYF
TRBJ2-1 TRBV3-1 CASSRGDGDNEQFF
TRBJ2-7 TRBV2 CASSEFGTGNYEQYF